Sequencing of this T cell receptor beta chain was carried out in a study of radiotherapy plus CTLA-4 blockade in lung cancer. Study-wide background: Among enrolled patients, less than 20% responded and 30% to 40% achieved disease control.

On this clone: Antigen specificity is unknown.

Trimming removed 0 bases from V and 7 bases from J, with 13 bases in between. The germline V gene encodes CDR1 SGHRS and CDR2 YFSETQ. The CDR3 extends over 15 amino acids. The study gave focal radiation plus ipilimumab CTLA-4 blockade to patients with chemo-refractory metastatic non-small-cell lung cancer. Assay used: immunoSEQ multiplex PCR; TCRdb lists only in-frame clones, some missing. The sample holds 78,000 or so clones, around 86% seen once. Study-wide findings and caveats: The best prediction of response reportedly came from early blood T cell clone dynamics, with interferon-beta.

This material consisted of peripheral blood, taken from a patient treated with radiotherapy plus ipilimumab. The TCR originated in a human donor with non-small cell lung cancer who had stable disease on radiotherapy plus ipilimumab. The chain joins TRBV5-1 to TRBJ1-4; no clear D. The CDR3 loop reads CASSLGPDGGEKLFF. The CDR3 coding sequence is TGCGCCAGCAGCTTGGGGCCCGATGGCGGTGAAAAACTGTTTTTT.